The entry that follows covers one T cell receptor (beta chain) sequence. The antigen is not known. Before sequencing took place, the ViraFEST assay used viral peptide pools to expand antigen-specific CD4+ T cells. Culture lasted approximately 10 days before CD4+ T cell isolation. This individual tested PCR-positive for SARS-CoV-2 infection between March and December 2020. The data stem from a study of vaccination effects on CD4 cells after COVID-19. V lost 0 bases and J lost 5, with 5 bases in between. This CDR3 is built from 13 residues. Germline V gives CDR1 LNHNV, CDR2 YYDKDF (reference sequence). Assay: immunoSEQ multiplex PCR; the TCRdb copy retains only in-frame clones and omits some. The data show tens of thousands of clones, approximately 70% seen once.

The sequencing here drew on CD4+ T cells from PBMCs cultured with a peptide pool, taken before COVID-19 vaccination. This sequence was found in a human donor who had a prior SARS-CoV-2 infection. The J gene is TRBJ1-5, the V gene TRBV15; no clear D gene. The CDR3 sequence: CATSREGDQPQHF. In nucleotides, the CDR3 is TGTGCCACCAGCAGAGAAGGCGATCAGCCCCAGCATTTT.